Each of the 27 T cell receptor beta chains below was sequenced from the same sample in a study of T-cell reconstitution after alpha-beta-depleted transplantation in children. For TCRbeta, the library was prepared with unique molecular identifiers. MiXCR was run by TCRdb on the PCR reads, yielding one entry per CDR3 protein. In the table there are about 580,000 distinct CDR3 sequences, 25% to 30% of which are singletons. The sequencing here drew on PBMCs, taken before TCRalphabeta/CD19-depleted stem cell transplant. All receptors come from a boy in the first two years of life with Wiskott-Aldrich syndrome, due to receive a stem cell transplant.

This clonotype has more than one count but fewer than ten. The chain is built from TRBV4-1 and TRBJ2-7; 8 bases line up with TRBD2. Unmatched junction bases numbered 7, after V lost 2 bases and J lost 4 bases. CDR3 length: 15 residues. Germline values: CDR1 MGHRA, CDR2 YSYEKL. CDR3 in DNA: TGCGCCAGCAGCCAAACGGCTAGCGGGCCGTACGAGCAGTACTTC. This encodes CASSQTASGPYEQYF.

The chain combines TRBV20-1 with TRBJ2-4; no firm D call. Trimming cost V 3 bases and J 2 bases, with 17 bases left between them. Germline V gene sequence: CDR1 DFQATT, CDR2 SNEGSKA (reference sequence). The CDR3 consists of 16 residues. The CDR3 DNA sequence: TGCAGTGCTAGTAGGCTCCTCATAGGTACCAAAAACATTCAGTACTTC. Translated, it gives CSASRLLIGTKNIQYF.

This clonotype was counted between two and nine times. The rearrangement joins TRBV5-5 to TRBJ1-5; D unresolved. Looked up from germline, CDR1 is SGHKS and CDR2 is YYEKEE (reference sequence). The CDR3 is 14 residues long. Trimming removed 0 bases at V and 7 bases at J, with 11 bases between. CDR3 sequence (DNA): TGTGCCAGCAGCTTGGGCATTAAGTCGCAGCCCCAGCATTTT. Its translation is CASSLGIKSQPQHF.

This clonotype has just a few counts. The chain recombines TRBV20-1 with TRBJ2-1; D unresolved. The germline V gene has CDR1 DFQATT and CDR2 SNEGSKA (reference sequence). V lost 0 bases and J 4 bases, leaving 13 bases between the germline ends. The length of the CDR3 is 15 residues. DNA for the CDR3: TGCAGTGCTAGAGATCAAAAGGTGGCGTACAATGAGCAGTTCTTC. Protein sequence: CSARDQKVAYNEQFF.

The chain combines TRBV15 with TRBJ2-5; D is ambiguous. This CDR3 region has 13 residues. In germline, CDR1 is LNHNV, CDR2 YYDKDF (reference sequence). Deletions cut 5 bases from V and 0 bases from J, with 7 bases between. CDR3 bases: TGTGCCACCAGCGGCAGGTACCAAGAGACCCAGTACTTC. Its protein is CATSGRYQETQYF.

The chain couples TRBV12-3 or TRBV12-4 to TRBJ2-7, with TRBD2 matching 7 bases. The CDR3 is made up of 15 amino acids. Trimming cost V 1 base and J 4 bases; bases outside gene matches: 7. CDR3 in DNA: TGTGCCAGCAGTTTAGGTCTGGGACTAAGGTACGAGCAGTACTTC. Amino acids: CASSLGLGLRYEQYF.

The V and J genes are TRBV20-1 and TRBJ2-1; 7 bases fit TRBD2. The ends lost 5 bases at V and 10 bases at J; junction bases unmatched: 14. The CDR3 consists of 14 residues. The germline CDR1 and CDR2 sequences are DFQATT and SNEGSKA (reference sequence). The CDR3 DNA is TGCAGTGCTCCCCGGACTAGATTTATTGGGGAGCAGTTCTTC. The encoded protein is CSAPRTRFIGEQFF.

This clonotype was recorded a few times. The chain recombines TRBV20-1 with TRBJ1-5, with D perhaps matching TRBD1 (6 bases). Germline V gene data show CDR1 as DFQATT and CDR2 as SNEGSKA (reference sequence). V was clipped by 7 bases and J by 1 base, with 11 bases between them. The CDR3 consists of 13 residues. CDR3 bases: TGCAGTGGAGGGGGGGACAGCAATCAGCCCCAGCATTTT. This gives the protein CSGGGDSNQPQHF.

This rearrangement joins TRBV5-1 to TRBJ1-2; D might be TRBD1 (5 bases). The germline CDR1 and CDR2 sequences are SGHRS and YFSETQ. V was pared by 2 bases and J by 3 bases, with 11 bases between. The CDR3 spans 14 residues. The CDR3 protein is CASSFGTVDYGYTF. CDR3 coding DNA: TGCGCCAGCAGCTTCGGGACTGTTGACTATGGCTACACCTTC.

There are a few counts of this clonotype. The rearrangement uses TRBV28 and TRBJ2-7; D perhaps matches TRBD1 (7 bases). Looked up from germline, CDR1 is MDHEN and CDR2 is SYDVKM. This CDR3 is built from 15 residues. Trimming removed 5 bases at V and 3 bases at J, with 17 bases between. CDR3 loop: CASSPIQGGHYEQYF. CDR3 DNA: TGTGCCAGCAGTCCCATTCAGGGGGGACACTACGAGCAGTACTTC.

This clonotype was detected a few times. CDR3 sequence (DNA): TGTGCCAGCAGTTTATCGGCCAGTTTACAGTTCTTC. Amino acids: CASSLSASLQFF. The chain carries TRBV12-3 or TRBV12-4 and TRBJ2-1; D gene unclear. The V end was cut by 2 bases, the J end by 13 bases, with 12 bases between. The CDR3 runs to 12 residues.

The V and J genes are TRBV29-1 and TRBJ1-1; D ambiguous. Germline V gene lookup returns CDR1 SQVTM and CDR2 ANQGSEA. The V end was cut by 1 base, the J end by 11 bases, with 11 bases between. This CDR3 has 11 amino acids. This chain's CDR3 is CSVEGPVVAFF. The CDR3, as DNA: TGCAGCGTTGAAGGACCGGTGGTTGCTTTCTTT.

The CDR3 DNA reads as TGTGCCACCAGCGGGACCGGGACAGGGCCCACTGAAGCTTTCTTT. The encoded protein is CATSGTGTGPTEAFF. V is TRBV15 and J is TRBJ1-1; 9 nucleotides line up with TRBD1. This CDR3 has 15 residues. Germline V lookup: CDR1 LNHNV, CDR2 YYDKDF (reference sequence). The J segment lost 4 bases and the V segment lost 5 bases, leaving 8 bases of the junction unmatched.

The rearrangement links TRBV7-2 to TRBJ2-5, with D possibly being TRBD1 or TRBD2 (5 bases each). V was trimmed by 0 bases and J by 4 bases, leaving 18 bases between them. The CDR3 spans 17 residues. Germline lookup yields CDR1 SGHTA and CDR2 FQGNSA. The CDR3 loop is CASSLAWAPGRGETQYF. The DNA for the CDR3 is TGTGCCAGCAGCTTAGCGTGGGCCCCAGGGAGAGGAGAGACCCAGTACTTC.

This clonotype was recorded a few times. The chain links TRBV12-3 or TRBV12-4 to TRBJ2-2, with D perhaps TRBD2 (6 bases). The CDR3 sequence is 15 residues long. Trimming left V 4 bases short and J 5 bases short, with 14 bases between. This CDR3 reads CASSSGRKWTGELFF. CDR3 nucleotide sequence: TGTGCCAGCAGTTCCGGGAGAAAGTGGACCGGGGAGCTGTTTTTT.

This clonotype was seen more than once but under ten times. A read error may account for a junction end that differs from germline. The chain links TRBV6-1 to TRBJ2-6; D might be TRBD1 or TRBD2, each matching 5 bases. There are 17 residues in the CDR3. Germline V lookup: CDR1 MNHNS, CDR2 SASEGT. CDR3 DNA: TGTGCCAGCGCAAAACCGGGACGCAGCTCTGGGGCCAACGCCCTGACTTTC. Its translation: CASAKPGRSSGANALTF.

The chain carries TRBV15 and TRBJ2-1, with TRBD2 matching over 9 bases. V shed 3 bases, J shed 16 bases, and the junction held 7 bases outside the gene matches. CDR1 and CDR2 (germline): LNHNV, YYDKDF (reference sequence). This CDR3 has 12 residues. The CDR3 sequence is CATSRDSGSGFF. Here the CDR3 DNA reads TGTGCCACCAGCAGGGATAGCGGGAGCGGTTTCTTC.

This clonotype was counted only a few times. This sequence may be a read error, since a much larger clone differs from it by one base. This chain connects TRBV5-1 to TRBJ2-3; no firm D call. V was clipped by 1 base and J by 2 bases, with 5 bases between them. The germline CDR1 and CDR2 sequences are SGHRS and YFSETQ. The CDR3 is made up of 13 amino acids. CDR3 in DNA: TGCGCCAGCAGCTTGTTCCCCACAGATACGCAGTATTTT. This gives the protein CASSLFPTDTQYF.

The CDR3: CASSLALGSGNEQFF. The CDR3 nucleotides are TGTGCCAGCAGCTTAGCGCTGGGTAGCGGGAATGAGCAGTTCTTC. V and J are TRBV7-2 and TRBJ2-1; 7 bases are a match to TRBD2. With V trimmed by 0 bases and J by 7 bases, 6 bases remained unmatched. The CDR3 is made up of 15 amino acids. Per the germline V gene, CDR1 is SGHTA and CDR2 is FQGNSA.

This clonotype has at least ten counts. This chain uses TRBV20-1 with TRBJ2-5; D gene unclear. The CDR3 spans 11 residues. Germline V gene sequence: CDR1 DFQATT, CDR2 SNEGSKA (reference sequence). V was clipped by 4 bases and J by 5 bases, with 8 bases between them. The CDR3: CSAMSSETQYF. CDR3 nucleotide sequence: TGCAGTGCTATGAGCTCTGAGACCCAGTACTTC.

V usage is TRBV20-1 and J usage is TRBJ2-3; D is undetermined. This CDR3 spans 13 amino acids. Per germline, CDR1 DFQATT and CDR2 SNEGSKA (reference sequence). The germline V and J ends were trimmed by 7 bases and 2 bases, with 13 bases remaining between them. CDR3 loop: CSVKKSDTDTQYF. Here the CDR3 DNA reads TGCAGTGTTAAGAAGTCCGACACAGATACGCAGTATTTT.

This clonotype was recorded a few times. The chain employs TRBV24-1 and TRBJ1-1; D not certain. Germline V lookup: CDR1 KGHDR, CDR2 SFDVKD. V lost 8 bases and J 8 bases, leaving 17 bases between the germline ends. This CDR3 region has 13 residues. Here the CDR3 DNA reads TGTGCCACCATGGGCAGCGGGTTTCAAGAAGCTTTCTTT. Encoded protein: CATMGSGFQEAFF.

Here the CDR3 DNA reads TGTGCCCTCGGGGGTGCAGGGACGGGCGAGCAGTACTTC. This encodes CALGGAGTGEQYF. V and J are TRBV10-3 and TRBJ2-7; perhaps TRBD2 as D (6 bases). CDR1 ENHRY and CDR2 SYGVKD come from the germline V gene. The V gene lost 11 bases and the J gene lost 6 bases, with 20 bases spanning the gap. This CDR3 region has 13 residues.

This clonotype was counted at least ten times. This sequence joins TRBV5-5 and TRBJ2-7; the D gene is possibly TRBD2 (6 bases). The CDR3 spans 15 residues. V dropped 3 bases and J dropped 4 bases, with 17 bases sitting between them. Germline V gene lookup returns CDR1 SGHKS and CDR2 YYEKEE (reference sequence). CDR3 nucleotides: TGTGCCAGCAGCTCCTCTAGGGACTTCCCTTACGAGCAGTACTTC. Translating gives CASSSSRDFPYEQYF.

The V gene is TRBV20-1, the J gene TRBJ2-1; 9 bases map to TRBD2. The ends lost 2 bases at V and 10 bases at J; junction bases unmatched: 9. This CDR3 region has 14 residues. Germline V gene sequence: CDR1 DFQATT, CDR2 SNEGSKA (reference sequence). CDR3 bases: TGCAGTGCTAGACTTAGCGGGAGACTCGGCGAGCAGTTCTTC. It codes for CSARLSGRLGEQFF.

This sequence joins TRBV5-1 and TRBJ2-7; 7 bases are shared with TRBD2. The CDR3 covers 15 residues. Per the germline V gene, CDR1 is SGHRS and CDR2 is YFSETQ. V dropped 4 bases and J dropped 2; count of bases not matched to a gene: 9. This CDR3 reads CASSPGTGLTYEQYF. CDR3 in DNA: TGCGCCAGCAGCCCAGGAACGGGACTAACCTACGAGCAGTACTTC.

This clonotype has only a few counts. The chain links TRBV18 to TRBJ2-3; TRBD2 matches at 7 bases. Germline V gene data show CDR1 as KGHSH and CDR2 as LQKENI. The CDR3 runs to 16 residues. V trimming: 0 bases; J trimming: 1 base; junction bases outside the gene matches: 4. The CDR3: CASSPPAGAGTDTQYF. For the CDR3, the DNA is TGTGCCAGCTCACCACCGGCGGGAGCGGGCACAGATACGCAGTATTTT.